This TCR beta chain was identified during a study of blood T cells in healthy people across ages. Study-wide points: Whereas aged donors had fewer naive CD4+ cells, long-lived donors had more of them and higher diversity.

Extracted total RNA amounted to at least 5.5 micrograms for each sample. Together with a sample-barcoded 5' primer, a J-beta primer mix was included in a second PCR lasting roughly 7 to 11 cycles. One entry per CDR3 protein, called by TCRdb with MiXCR from the 5' RACE reads. The repertoire holds about 930,000 distinct CDR3 sequences, with almost 30% as singletons. This clonotype showed up just a few times. Its target is not known. V was cut by 5 bases and J by 10 bases, with 12 bases left in between. The V gene's germline CDR1 is MNHEY and CDR2 SMNVEV (reference sequence). The CDR3 covers 12 residues. The sample also formed part of further work on T cells of mothers and their children.

Sequenced material: blood. The rearrangement links TRBV27 to TRBJ1-5; weak D call: TRBD1 (5 bases). The clonotype was recovered from a woman aged 40 to 50 in good health. The CDR3 coding sequence is TGTGCCAGCAGTAGTGCCGGGACTCCCCAGCATTTT. Protein sequence: CASSSAGTPQHF.